This TCR beta chain derives from a study of T cell repertoires in cytomegalovirus infection. Overall study context: Both CMV infection and a matching HLA type were indicated by public TCR beta signatures.

Study-level findings and limits: The ex vivo response was dominated by HLA-C-restricted CMV-specific TCR beta clonotypes.

TCRdb re-analysed the reads in MiXCR, keeping a single row per CDR3 protein. Among around 750,000 distinct CDR3 sequences listed, around a third were seen once. Note on this clonotype: The antigen is unknown.

The CDR3 is 16 residues long. In germline, CDR1 is LGHNA, CDR2 YSLEER. Trimming removed 5 bases from V and 0 bases from J, with 13 bases in between. Sequencing used cultured CD8+ T cells from PBMCs, obtained from culture after CMV antigen stimulation. The rearrangement uses TRBV4-3 and TRBJ1-4; unclear D gene. The receptor was isolated from a human donor in good health (CMV status not recorded). Some clones in this sample may be carry-over from other donors' samples. The CDR3 protein is CASSAFSAATNEKLFF. CDR3 DNA: TGCGCCAGCAGCGCTTTTTCAGCAGCAACTAATGAAAAACTGTTTTTT.